This passage covers 27 T cell receptor beta chains from one sample sequenced in a study of CD8 T cells in Susac syndrome. RNA totalling roughly 0.45 to 1 ug underwent reverse transcription with random hexamers. TCRdb fed the immunoSEQ multiplex PCR reads into MiXCR, producing one record per CDR3 protein. The sample consists of roughly 250,000 distinct CDR3 sequences, 90% to 96% of them appearing once. Source material: CD4+ T cells from PBMCs. Receptors originate from a human donor with Susac syndrome.

The V gene is TRBV6-6, the J gene TRBJ2-7, with 8 nucleotides matching TRBD2. Per germline, CDR1 MNHNY and CDR2 SVGAGI (reference sequence). The ends lost 8 bases at V and 3 bases at J; junction bases unmatched: 12. There are 15 residues in the CDR3. The CDR3 coding sequence is TGTGCCAGCCAATCGCCGGGACTAGGTATCTACGAGCAGTACTTC. It codes for CASQSPGLGIYEQYF.

This chain joins TRBV20-1 and TRBJ1-2; D remains unclear. Germline V gene data show CDR1 as DFQATT and CDR2 as SNEGSKA (reference sequence). V was pared by 5 bases and J by 5 bases, with 15 bases between. This CDR3 region has 13 residues. CDR3 nucleotides: TGCAGTGCTCCACCGGGCGGTCGATATGGCTACACCTTC. Translated, it gives CSAPPGGRYGYTF.

This clonotype was found once. The V and J genes are TRBV28 and TRBJ1-4, with a tentative D call TRBD1 (5 bases). Looked up from germline, CDR1 is MDHEN and CDR2 is SYDVKM. Trimming removed 6 bases at V and 10 bases at J, with 18 bases between. The CDR3 consists of 14 residues. CDR3 in DNA: TGTGCCAGCAGCCTGGGACCACCAGACGGAAAACTGTTTTTT. This codes for CASSLGPPDGKLFF.

In DNA, the CDR3 is TGTGCCAGCAGTCCTCGGGGGTATACGCAGTATTTT. It encodes CASSPRGYTQYF. The V gene is TRBV27, the J gene TRBJ2-3; tentative D call: TRBD2 (6 bases). Germline V CDR1 and CDR2: MNHEY, SMNVEV (reference sequence). Trimming left V 5 bases short and J 7 bases short, with 10 bases between. The CDR3 covers 12 residues.

The chain has TRBV14 and TRBJ2-2; D might be TRBD1 (6 bases). Deletions cut 1 base from V and 4 bases from J, with 10 bases between. Germline values: CDR1 SGHDN, CDR2 FVKESK. This CDR3 region has 15 residues. The CDR3 DNA reads as TGTGCCAGCAGCCAAGTACAGGGTAGCACCGGGGAGCTGTTTTTT. Translated: CASSQVQGSTGELFF.

The chain couples TRBV30 to TRBJ2-7; D not certain. CDR3 length equals 12 residues. The germline gives CDR1 GTSNPN, CDR2 SVGIG (reference sequence). V was trimmed by 3 bases and J by 1 base, leaving 7 bases between them. CDR3: CAWSPISYEQYF. CDR3 sequence (DNA): TGTGCCTGGAGCCCCATTTCCTACGAGCAGTACTTC.

For the CDR3, the DNA is TGCGCCAGCAGCTCACAATCTCCGAACACTGAAGCTTTCTTT. Protein: CASSSQSPNTEAFF. This chain uses TRBV5-1 with TRBJ1-1; D unclear. V lost 3 bases to trimming and J lost 1 base, with 10 bases between them. Germline values: CDR1 SGHRS, CDR2 YFSETQ. This CDR3 is 14 amino acids long.

The chain couples TRBV11-2 to TRBJ1-2, with TRBD1 matching over 8 bases. Unmatched junction bases numbered 6, after V lost 5 bases and J lost 7 bases. Germline V CDR1 and CDR2: SGHAT, FQNNGV. The length of the CDR3 is 13 residues. CDR3 sequence: CASSPGQEVGYTF. The CDR3 bases are TGTGCCAGCAGCCCGGGACAGGAAGTTGGCTACACCTTC. The variable domain in full, with the rest retrieved from reference TRBV11-2 and TRBJ1-2, is EAGVAQSPRYKIIEKRQSVAFWCNPISGHATLYWYQQILGQGPKLLIQFQNNGVVDDSQLPKDRFSAERLKGVDSTLKIQPAKLEDSAVYLCASSPGQEVGYTFGSGTRLTVV.

The V gene is TRBV24-1, the J gene TRBJ2-1, with 7 bases aligning to TRBD1. J gave up 7 bases and V 8 bases, and 4 bases lay outside the gene matches. Germline V gene data show CDR1 as KGHDR and CDR2 as SFDVKD. The CDR3 consists of 12 residues. The CDR3 is CATTDRVNEQFF. The CDR3 coding sequence is TGTGCCACCACCGACAGGGTGAATGAGCAGTTCTTC.

The genes are TRBV29-1 and TRBJ2-7; 7 nucleotides match TRBD1. CDR1 and CDR2 from the germline V gene are SQVTM and ANQGSEA. J lost 6 bases, V lost 6 bases, and 14 bases had no gene match. This CDR3 comprises 14 residues. The CDR3 region has the DNA TGCAGCGTCCACGGGGCGACAGGGTCCGGCGAGCAGTACTTC. This translates into CSVHGATGSGEQYF.

The rearrangement links TRBV20-1 to TRBJ1-2; TRBD1 might be the D (5 bases). CDR1 is DFQATT, CDR2 SNEGSKA, per germline (reference sequence). The CDR3 extends over 14 amino acids. V gave up 4 bases and J gave up 3 bases, with 15 bases separating them. The CDR3 reads CSATGRGGDYGYTF. CDR3 DNA sequence: TGCAGTGCTACCGGCCGGGGAGGGGACTATGGCTACACCTTC.

The chain couples TRBV2 to TRBJ1-2; 8 nucleotides agree with TRBD1. CDR1 is SNHLY, CDR2 FYNNEI, per germline. CDR3 length equals 13 residues. Unmatched junction bases numbered 6, after V lost 6 bases and J lost 6 bases. CDR3 nucleotide sequence: TGTGCCAGCAGGGATTGGACAGGGAATGGCTACACCTTC. It translates to CASRDWTGNGYTF. The full variable domain, in which reference TRBV2 and TRBJ1-2 provide the parts outside the CDR3, is EPEVTQTPSHQVTQMGQEVILRCVPISNHLYFYWYRQILGQKVEFLVSFYNNEISEKSEIFDDQFSVERPDGSNFTLKIRSTKLEDSAMYFCASRDWTGNGYTFGSGTRLTVV.

The chain uses TRBV3-1 and TRBJ2-7; possible D gene TRBD2, 7 bases. V was shortened by 5 bases and J by 3 bases, with 26 bases between the two germline ends. This CDR3 is built from 18 residues. The germline V gene has CDR1 LGHDT and CDR2 YNNKEL (reference sequence). This chain's CDR3 is CASSGLGSGNLGGYEQYF. The CDR3 DNA follows: TGTGCCAGCAGCGGCCTAGGGAGCGGGAACCTAGGGGGCTACGAGCAGTACTTC.

This clonotype came up once. The rearrangement uses TRBV19 and TRBJ2-7; 7 bases align to TRBD1. CDR1 and CDR2 from the germline V gene are LNHDA and SQIVND (reference sequence). The V and J ends lost 8 bases and 6 bases, in that order; junction bases with no gene match: 10. The CDR3 has 13 residues. CDR3: CASRPSGGGEQYF. CDR3 DNA sequence: TGTGCCAGTCGCCCCTCAGGGGGTGGCGAGCAGTACTTC.

The chain carries TRBV19 and TRBJ2-3; TRBD1 aligns across 8 bases. The germline gives CDR1 LNHDA, CDR2 SQIVND (reference sequence). The CDR3 length is 13 residues. The junction had 3 bases not matched to a gene; V was cut back by 5 bases and J by 5 bases. CDR3 bases: TGTGCCAGTAGTCCCGACAGGGGAGATACGCAGTATTTT. It codes for CASSPDRGDTQYF.

The chain employs TRBV11-2 and TRBJ1-2; D not resolved. This CDR3 region has 12 residues. From germline, CDR1 is SGHAT and CDR2 FQNNGV. V lost 5 bases to trimming and J lost 7 bases, with 11 bases between them. The CDR3 bases are TGTGCCAGCAGCCCCCGGAGAGGTGGCTACACCTTC. It encodes CASSPRRGGYTF.

About this clonotype: A read error may account for a junction end that differs from germline. As DNA, the CDR3 is TGTGCTAGCAGCTGGCAGGCACAGGAGACCCAGTACTTC. Its protein product is CASSWQAQETQYF. The rearrangement links TRBV7-7 to TRBJ2-5, with D unresolved. CDR3 length equals 13 residues. CDR1 SSHAT and CDR2 FNYEAQ come from the germline V gene (reference sequence).

The rearrangement links TRBV18 to TRBJ2-5; the D gene is possibly TRBD1 (6 bases). CDR1 and CDR2 from the germline V gene are KGHSH and LQKENI. Trimming removed 4 bases from V and 2 bases from J, with 14 bases in between. This CDR3 is 15 amino acids long. In nucleotides, the CDR3 is TGTGCCAGCTCACGGGCCAGGGGTACACAAGAGACCCAGTACTTC. As protein: CASSRARGTQETQYF. Full variable domain (outside the CDR3, taken from reference TRBV18 and TRBJ2-5): NAGVMQNPRHLVRRRGQEARLRCSPMKGHSHVYWYRQLPEEGLKFMVYLQKENIIDESGMPKERFSAEFPKEGPSILRIQQVVRGDSAAYFCASSRARGTQETQYFGPGTRLLVL.

In this sample, this clonotype turned up a few times. The rearrangement uses TRBV28 and TRBJ2-7; D unclear. This CDR3 is built from 12 residues. Trimming removed 3 bases from V and 2 bases from J, with 5 bases in between. Germline V gives CDR1 MDHEN, CDR2 SYDVKM. The CDR3 region is CASSLAPYEQYF. CDR3 in DNA: TGTGCCAGCAGTTTGGCCCCCTACGAGCAGTACTTC.

The chain joins TRBV29-1 to TRBJ2-5; 9 nucleotides match TRBD2. The CDR3 contains 16 residues. Looked up from germline, CDR1 is SQVTM and CDR2 is ANQGSEA. V dropped 4 bases and J dropped 5; count of bases not matched to a gene: 14. CDR3 region: CSVGFRRLAVGETQYF. The CDR3 DNA reads as TGCAGCGTTGGATTCAGGCGACTAGCGGTAGGGGAGACCCAGTACTTC.

The chain has TRBV7-8 and TRBJ2-7, with no clear D. The CDR3 spans 15 residues. Germline-derived CDR1 and CDR2 are SGHVS and FQNEAQ. The V end was cut by 1 base, the J end by 3 bases, with 13 bases between. CDR3 in DNA: TGTGCCAGCAGCTTAGTTTCTAGTGAGCACTACGAGCAGTACTTC. Translated: CASSLVSSEHYEQYF.

The genes are TRBV20-1 and TRBJ2-1; 7 positions agree with TRBD2. CDR3 length: 19 residues. Germline-derived CDR1 and CDR2 are DFQATT and SNEGSKA (reference sequence). After removal of 5 bases from V and 4 bases from J, the junction contained 23 bases not matched to a gene. The CDR3, as DNA: TGCAGTGCTCGATCTCCCGGACTAGACGGGGATAGAGGGTACAATGAGCAGTTCTTC. It codes for CSARSPGLDGDRGYNEQFF.

The chain recombines TRBV12-3 or TRBV12-4 with TRBJ2-3; 14 bases match TRBD2. The CDR3 runs 18 residues. J was trimmed by 2 bases and V by 6 bases; bases with no gene match: 10. CDR3 amino acids: CASSLGTSGSRFTDTQYF. The CDR3 nucleotides are TGTGCCAGCAGCCTAGGGACTAGCGGGAGTCGCTTCACAGATACGCAGTATTTT.

The rearrangement links TRBV20-1 to TRBJ1-3; a weak D match, TRBD1 (6 bases). This CDR3 has 15 amino acids. V gave up 4 bases and J gave up 0 bases, with 13 bases separating them. CDR1 and CDR2 from the germline V gene are DFQATT and SNEGSKA (reference sequence). CDR3 residues: CSAIPGASSGNTIYF. As DNA, the CDR3 is TGCAGTGCTATCCCGGGGGCCTCCTCTGGAAACACCATATATTTT.

The chain combines TRBV9 with TRBJ1-4; TRBD1 aligns across 11 bases. V lost 3 bases to trimming and J lost 8 bases; unmatched junction nucleotides: 9. Germline V gene lookup returns CDR1 SGDLS and CDR2 YYNGEE. The CDR3 runs to 16 residues. This chain's CDR3 is CASSDGQGAIGEKLFF. The CDR3 nucleotides are TGTGCCAGCAGCGATGGACAGGGGGCCATCGGGGAAAAACTGTTTTTT.

The genes are TRBV20-1 and TRBJ2-1; the D is unclear. V lost 5 bases, J lost 7 bases, and 12 bases lay in between. The CDR3 is 12 amino acids. Germline V gene lookup returns CDR1 DFQATT and CDR2 SNEGSKA (reference sequence). The CDR3 protein is CSAPYPKNEQFF. DNA for the CDR3: TGCAGTGCTCCCTACCCCAAAAATGAGCAGTTCTTC.

The chain uses TRBV6-4 and TRBJ2-7; perhaps TRBD2 as D (6 bases). The CDR3 contains 17 residues. The germline V gene has CDR1 MRHNA and CDR2 SNTAGT. V lost 3 bases and J 2 bases, leaving 20 bases between the germline ends. CDR3 amino acids: CASSEPRGTSGTYEQYF. The DNA for the CDR3 is TGTGCCAGCAGTGAACCCCGGGGGACGTCAGGGACCTACGAGCAGTACTTC.